Detailed here is one T cell receptor beta chain. These data originate in a study of cytomegalovirus exposure and HLA in healthy donors. The PCR ran on 60 Vbeta and 13 Jbeta primers. The protocol was immunoSEQ multiplex PCR, while the TCRdb copy is restricted to in-frame clones and leaves out a portion. The sample consists of 35,000 to 45,000 clones, roughly 69% of them appearing once. V was shortened by 0 bases and J by 1 base, with 6 bases between the two germline ends. This CDR3 region has 13 residues. Germline CDR1 SQVTM, CDR2 ANQGSEA. Material: PBMCs. The TCR originated in a man aged 25 to 40 in good health and CMV-seronegative. The chain employs TRBV29-1 and TRBJ2-5; D unclear. The CDR3 nucleotides are TGCAGCGTTGAAGATACAGCCCAAGAGACCCAGTACTTC. This translates into CSVEDTAQETQYF.